The sample holds many counts of the clone carrying this TCR beta chain. Antigen unknown. The sample comes from a study of T-cell reconstitution after alpha-beta-depleted transplantation in children. Study observations and caveats: Where some patients showed high TCRbeta diversity at day 60, it came from recipient T cells and thymic progenitors that had survived. T cells produced anew were the main source of T-cell counts and diversity one year after transplant.

The CDR3 consists of 14 residues. V gave up 5 bases and J gave up 5 bases, with 15 bases separating them. Germline V gene sequence: CDR1 ENHRY, CDR2 SYGVKD. Unique molecular identifiers were incorporated during preparation of the TCRbeta library. Using its own MiXCR run on the PCR reads, TCRdb lists one record per CDR3 protein. The sample includes roughly 670,000 distinct CDR3 sequences, under 15% of them seen just once. This sequence joins TRBV10-3 and TRBJ1-2, with D tentatively TRBD1 (5 bases). Specimen: PBMCs, collected before TCRalphabeta/CD19-depleted stem cell transplant. The TCR comes from a girl aged 2 to 10 with congenital amegakaryocytic thrombocytopenia, due to receive a stem cell transplant. The CDR3 spells CAISRGGASYGYTF. The CDR3 coding sequence is TGTGCCATCAGTCGCGGAGGGGCAAGTTATGGCTACACCTTC.